This TCR beta chain was observed in a study of Tregs in tolerant kidney transplant recipients. Points from the study as a whole: Donor-specific Treg expansion exceeded global Treg expansion in tolerant patients, suggesting antigen drive. Validation in larger populations is needed because few patients were studied. Activated donor B cell expansion appeared to reveal the most relevant donor-specific TCRbeta repertoire.

Unstimulated regulatory T cells (CD4+CD25+CD127-), CD4+CD25- non-regulatory cells, CD4 and CD8 cells were FACS-sorted from thawed PBMCs. V was shortened by 0 bases and J by 6 bases, with 4 bases between the two germline ends. The CDR3 is 12 residues long. In germline, CDR1 is LGHNA, CDR2 YSLEER. Clones were sequenced by immunoSEQ multiplex PCR, and TCRdb holds only the in-frame ones, with some missing. The sample has 110,000 or so clones; around 91% are singletons. Points on this clone: Its cognate antigen is unknown.

This clonotype originated in a human donor who received a combined kidney and bone marrow transplant. V usage is TRBV4-3 and J usage is TRBJ2-3, with D unresolved. The sample here was CD4+ T cells from blood, taken before the transplant. In DNA form, the CDR3 reads TGCGCCAGCAGCCAAGATCTGGATACGCAGTATTTT. Translated, it gives CASSQDLDTQYF.